This TCR beta chain came from a study of T cell responses to AZD1222 COVID-19 vaccine. Data came from immunoSEQ multiplex PCR; TCRdb stores just in-frame clones and leaves some out. Of 150,000 or so clones in the sample, 90% to 95% were seen once. The CDR3 loop spans 14 amino acids. Germline V CDR1 and CDR2: SGHRS, YFSETQ. Trimming cost V 0 bases and J 11 bases; bases outside gene matches: 7. Sequenced material: peripheral blood, taken on day 0 of AZD1222 vaccination. The rearrangement joins TRBV5-1 to TRBJ1-1; 10 bases match TRBD1. The clonotype was recovered from an adult in good health. CDR3 amino acids: CASSLGDRGKEAFF. The CDR3 DNA follows: TGCGCCAGCAGCTTGGGGGACAGGGGTAAGGAGGCTTTCTTT. Full variable domain (rest looked up from reference TRBV5-1 and TRBJ1-1): KAGVTQTPRYLIKTRGQQVTLSCSPISGHRSVSWYQQTPGQGLQFLFEYFSETQRNKGNFPGRFSGRQFSNSRSEMNVSTLELGDSALYLCASSLGDRGKEAFFGQGTRLTVV.